Following are 14 T cell receptor beta chains from one sample sequenced in a study of neurological immune-mediated disorders. A single record per CDR3 protein comes from TCRdb applying MiXCR to the 5' RACE reads. The table has around 68,000 distinct CDR3 sequences, under 5% seen once; the top ten hold roughly 2.8%. The specimen sequenced was PBMCs. The source of these receptors is a middle-aged man with multiple sclerosis.

This clonotype was seen many times. This chain uses TRBV20-1 with TRBJ2-7, with D possibly being TRBD1 (6 bases). The CDR3 totals 12 residues. V lost 6 bases, J lost 4 bases, and 13 bases lay in between. The germline CDR1 and CDR2 sequences are DFQATT and SNEGSKA (reference sequence). CDR3 loop: CSAQGPAYEQYF. CDR3 bases: TGCAGTGCCCAGGGGCCGGCTTACGAGCAGTACTTC.

This clonotype was seen at least ten times. The chain carries TRBV11-2 and TRBJ1-5; D might be TRBD1 (6 bases). From germline, CDR1 is SGHAT and CDR2 FQNNGV. The CDR3 is made up of 15 amino acids. V was cut by 1 base and J by 6 bases, with 13 bases left in between. CDR3 protein: CASSLAAGGGQPQHF. The CDR3 DNA follows: TGTGCCAGCAGCTTAGCCGCGGGGGGCGGTCAGCCCCAGCATTTT.

This clonotype appeared many times. The chain couples TRBV5-1 to TRBJ2-1; D may be TRBD1 or TRBD2 (5 bases each). Germline values: CDR1 SGHRS, CDR2 YFSETQ. Trimming took 4 bases from V and 4 from J, leaving 15 bases between them. The CDR3 length is 15 residues. CDR3 residues: CASSPGRLSYNEQFF. The DNA for the CDR3 is TGCGCCAGCAGCCCGGGACGGCTTTCTTACAATGAGCAGTTCTTC.

This clonotype was counted many times. The chain links TRBV5-6 to TRBJ1-1; D is possibly TRBD1 (5 bases). Germline loops: CDR1 SGHDT, CDR2 YYEEEE. V lost 5 bases and J 4 bases, leaving 12 bases between the germline ends. This CDR3 region has 13 residues. CDR3 loop: CASRQWGTTEAFF. As DNA, the CDR3 is TGTGCCAGCAGGCAATGGGGGACCACTGAAGCTTTCTTT.

This clonotype was recorded at least ten times. This chain joins TRBV4-1 and TRBJ1-5; D gene unclear. Trimming pared 6 bases from V and 3 bases from J, leaving 15 bases between. The germline CDR1 and CDR2 sequences are MGHRA and YSYEKL. This CDR3 is built from 15 residues. This chain's CDR3 is CASRSRAWDNQPQHF. The DNA for the CDR3 is TGCGCCAGCAGATCGAGGGCGTGGGACAATCAGCCCCAGCATTTT.

Concerning this clonotype: The junction shows a germline mismatch at one end, possibly a read error. The CDR3 region is CASKEGGGNQPQNF. The DNA for the CDR3 is TGTGCCAGCAAGGAAGGGGGCGGCAATCAGCCCCAGAATTTT. The J gene is TRBJ1-5, the V gene TRBV28; 7 bases match TRBD1. The germline gives CDR1 MDHEN, CDR2 SYDVKM. This CDR3 spans 14 amino acids.

This clonotype showed up many times. The chain is built from TRBV5-6 and TRBJ2-3, with D tentatively TRBD2 (7 bases). With 1 base removed from V and 5 bases from J, the gap between germline ends came to 11 bases. The CDR3 length is 14 residues. Germline CDR1 SGHDT, CDR2 YYEEEE. The DNA of the CDR3 is TGTGCCAGCAGCTTGAGAGGGGGGGGAGATACGCAGTATTTT. The encoded protein is CASSLRGGGDTQYF.

The sample holds many counts of this clonotype. The chain recombines TRBV7-8 with TRBJ2-1; 11 bases map to TRBD1. This CDR3 has 16 amino acids. V shed 4 bases, J shed 4 bases, and the junction held 6 bases outside the gene matches. The germline V gene encodes CDR1 SGHVS and CDR2 FQNEAQ. The CDR3 protein is CASSWTGGLEYNEQFF. The CDR3 DNA is TGTGCCAGCAGCTGGACAGGGGGCCTCGAATACAATGAGCAGTTCTTC.

This clonotype was detected a few times. The chain recombines TRBV5-1 with TRBJ1-6, with D possibly matching TRBD1 (5 bases). CDR3 size: 14 residues. CDR1 SGHRS and CDR2 YFSETQ come from the germline V gene. V gave up 1 base and J gave up 7 bases, with 9 bases separating them. The CDR3 is CASSLSGTNSPLHF. DNA for the CDR3: TGCGCCAGCAGCTTGTCGGGGACGAATTCACCCCTCCACTTT.

This clonotype was seen repeatedly, ten times or more. The chain joins TRBV2 to TRBJ2-1, with 15 bases fitting TRBD2. With 7 bases clipped from V and 9 bases from J, the junction kept 7 bases outside the gene matches. Germline V gene data show CDR1 as SNHLY and CDR2 as FYNNEI. CDR3 length: 15 amino acids. CDR3 DNA: TGTGCCAGCACCCGGACTAGCGGGGGGGCAAGTGAGCAGTTCTTC. It codes for CASTRTSGGASEQFF.

This clonotype was observed at least ten times. The rearrangement links TRBV4-1 to TRBJ1-5; D not certain. Germline lookup yields CDR1 MGHRA and CDR2 YSYEKL. CDR3 length equals 15 residues. The V end was cut by 0 bases, the J end by 1 base, with 7 bases between. The CDR3, as DNA: TGCGCCAGCAGCCAAGAGGGGTTGAGCAATCAGCCCCAGCATTTT. It specifies CASSQEGLSNQPQHF.

On this clonotype itself: A much larger clonotype is one base distant, so this may be a read error. The chain uses TRBV12-3 or TRBV12-4 and TRBJ2-3, with TRBD2 identical over 13 bases. The CDR3 extends over 15 amino acids. CDR3 sequence: CVSTLTSGGSDTQYF. The CDR3 bases are TGTGTCAGCACCCTGACTAGCGGGGGGTCAGATACGCAGTATTTT.

The V call is TRBV25-1, the J call TRBJ2-2; possibly TRBD2 for D (6 bases). Germline V gene lookup returns CDR1 MGHDK and CDR2 SYGVNS. Deletions cut 5 bases from V and 5 bases from J, with 15 bases between. This CDR3 has 15 residues. CDR3 DNA: TGTGCCAGCAGTAAACAGGAGGGACGAACCGGGGAGCTGTTTTTT. Amino acid sequence: CASSKQEGRTGELFF. The full variable domain, its missing parts supplied by reference TRBV25-1 and TRBJ2-2, is EADIYQTPRYLVIGTGKKITLECSQTMGHDKMYWYQQDPGMELHLIHYSYGVNSTEKGDLSSESTVSRIRTEHFPLTLESARPSHTSQYLCASSKQEGRTGELFFGEGSRLTVL.

Many counts were recorded for this clonotype. V and J are TRBV20-1 and TRBJ1-1, with D maybe TRBD1 (5 bases). Trimming pared 2 bases from V and 7 bases from J, leaving 17 bases between. CDR3 length: 14 amino acids. CDR1 is DFQATT and CDR2 is SNEGSKA in the germline V gene (reference sequence). CDR3 nucleotides: TGCAGTGCTAGACGGCGACAGCAACTCTTTGAAGCTTTCTTT. As protein: CSARRRQQLFEAFF.